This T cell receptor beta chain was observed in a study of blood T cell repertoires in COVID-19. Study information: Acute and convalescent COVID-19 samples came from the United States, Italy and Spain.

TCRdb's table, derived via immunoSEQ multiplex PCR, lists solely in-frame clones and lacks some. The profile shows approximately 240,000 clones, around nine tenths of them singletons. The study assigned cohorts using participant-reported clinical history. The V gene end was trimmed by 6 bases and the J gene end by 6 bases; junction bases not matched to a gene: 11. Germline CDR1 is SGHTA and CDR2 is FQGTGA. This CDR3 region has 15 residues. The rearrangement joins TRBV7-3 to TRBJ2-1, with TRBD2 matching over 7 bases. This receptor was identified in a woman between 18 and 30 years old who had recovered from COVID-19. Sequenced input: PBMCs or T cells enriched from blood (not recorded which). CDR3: CASSSGTTDLNEQFF. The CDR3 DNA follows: TGTGCCAGCAGTTCCGGGACTACCGACCTCAATGAGCAGTTCTTC.